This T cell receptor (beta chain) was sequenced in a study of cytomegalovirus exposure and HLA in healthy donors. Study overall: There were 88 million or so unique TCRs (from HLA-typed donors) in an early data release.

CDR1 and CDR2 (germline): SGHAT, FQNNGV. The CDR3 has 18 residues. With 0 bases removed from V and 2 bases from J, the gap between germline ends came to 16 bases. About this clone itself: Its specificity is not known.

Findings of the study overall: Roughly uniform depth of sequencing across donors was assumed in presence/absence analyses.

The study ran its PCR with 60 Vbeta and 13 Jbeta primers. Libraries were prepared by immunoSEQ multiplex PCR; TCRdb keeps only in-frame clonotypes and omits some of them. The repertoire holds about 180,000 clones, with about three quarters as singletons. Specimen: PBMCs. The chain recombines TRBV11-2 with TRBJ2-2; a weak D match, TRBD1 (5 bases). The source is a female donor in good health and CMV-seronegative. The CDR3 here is CASSLDGRAVGNTGELFF. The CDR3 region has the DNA TGTGCCAGCAGCTTAGATGGCAGGGCTGTAGGAAACACCGGGGAGCTGTTTTTT. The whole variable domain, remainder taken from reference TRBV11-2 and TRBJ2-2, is EAGVAQSPRYKIIEKRQSVAFWCNPISGHATLYWYQQILGQGPKLLIQFQNNGVVDDSQLPKDRFSAERLKGVDSTLKIQPAKLEDSAVYLCASSLDGRAVGNTGELFFGEGSRLTVL.